These 20 T cell receptor beta chains originate from one sample sequenced in a study of T cells in Graves' hyperthyroidism and ophthalmopathy. RNA transcripts were the template for amplifying TCR beta CDR3 regions. The primer set for the first-round RT-PCR of the TCR CDR3 was HTBI. TCRdb used MiXCR to reprocess the multiplex PCR reads, holding one entry per CDR3 protein. The sample includes approximately 380,000 distinct CDR3 sequences, about a fifth of them seen just once. What was sequenced was blood. The receptors stem from a woman between 18 and 29 years old with Graves' hyperthyroidism.

The chain is built from TRBV4-1 and TRBJ1-2; D remains ambiguous. From germline, CDR1 is MGHRA and CDR2 YSYEKL. The CDR3 spans 13 residues. V lost 1 base and J 5 bases, leaving 8 bases between the germline ends. CDR3 sequence: CASSQVTVYGYTF. The CDR3 DNA is TGCGCCAGCAGCCAAGTAACGGTTTATGGCTACACCTTC.

This clonotype was picked up many times. The chain joins TRBV6-5 to TRBJ2-5; D call uncertain. The germline gives CDR1 MNHEY, CDR2 SVGAGI. Trimming removed 2 bases at V and 5 bases at J, with 12 bases between. The CDR3 is 14 residues long. This CDR3 is CASSYGFQKETQYF. CDR3 sequence (DNA): TGTGCCAGCAGTTACGGCTTTCAGAAGGAGACCCAGTACTTC.

This clonotype has ten or more counts. This chain links TRBV19 with TRBJ1-1; 7 bases map to TRBD1. The germline gives CDR1 LNHDA, CDR2 SQIVND (reference sequence). This CDR3 has 13 amino acids. V lost 5 bases and J lost 7; bases outside the gene matches: 7. This CDR3 is CASSLRDSYEAFF. As DNA, the CDR3 is TGTGCCAGTAGTCTCCGGGACAGCTATGAAGCTTTCTTT.

This clonotype was observed at least ten times. This rearrangement joins TRBV7-2 to TRBJ2-7; 10 nucleotides match TRBD1. Trimming took 5 bases from V and 3 from J; bases not matched to a gene: 4. Per germline, CDR1 SGHTA and CDR2 FQGNSA. The CDR3 is made up of 14 amino acids. The DNA for the CDR3 is TGTGCCAGCAGCCCGGGGACAGGGGTCTACGAGCAGTACTTC. Translated: CASSPGTGVYEQYF.

This chain joins TRBV28 and TRBJ1-5; D might be TRBD1 (5 bases). The CDR3 covers 14 residues. CDR1 is MDHEN and CDR2 is SYDVKM in the germline V gene. Trimming removed 11 bases at V and 4 bases at J, with 18 bases between. The CDR3 spells CALRDGGGNQPQHF. Here the CDR3 DNA reads TGTGCCCTACGAGATGGGGGGGGTAATCAGCCCCAGCATTTT. Full variable domain (rest looked up from reference TRBV28 and TRBJ1-5): DVKVTQSSRYLVKRTGEKVFLECVQDMDHENMFWYRQDPGLGLRLIYFSYDVKMKEKGDIPEGYSVSREKKERFSLILESASTNQTSMYLCALRDGGGNQPQHFGDGTRLSIL.

This clonotype was recorded at least ten times. The chain has TRBV6-2 or TRBV6-3 and TRBJ2-3; D might be TRBD1 (5 bases). Germline V lookup: CDR1 MNHEY, CDR2 SVGEGT. The V end was cut by 1 base, the J end by 0 bases, with 14 bases between. CDR3 length: 17 amino acids. The CDR3 nucleotides read TGTGCCAGCAGTTACTTGGCAGGGAAAGGGAGCACAGATACGCAGTATTTT. Its translation is CASSYLAGKGSTDTQYF.

Only a few counts were recorded for this clonotype. The chain is built from TRBV20-1 and TRBJ2-5; perhaps TRBD2 as D (6 bases). The V end was cut by 3 bases, the J end by 4 bases, with 15 bases between. This CDR3 is built from 14 residues. The germline V gene has CDR1 DFQATT and CDR2 SNEGSKA (reference sequence). The CDR3, as DNA: TGCAGTGCTAGGAGGGCAGCCGGGGGAGAGACCCAGTACTTC. This encodes CSARRAAGGETQYF.

V is TRBV20-1 and J is TRBJ2-7; 13 bases match TRBD2. CDR3 length: 14 amino acids. V was pared by 1 base and J by 6 bases, with 3 bases of the junction left unmatched. CDR1 DFQATT and CDR2 SNEGSKA come from the germline V gene (reference sequence). The chain's CDR3 is CSARGTSGGLEQYF. In DNA form, the CDR3 reads TGCAGTGCTAGAGGGACTAGCGGGGGTCTCGAGCAGTACTTC.

This clonotype was counted many times. The rearrangement links TRBV7-8 to TRBJ2-5, with 7 bases lining up with TRBD1. The CDR3 totals 14 residues. The ends lost 6 bases at V and 3 bases at J; junction bases unmatched: 7. CDR1 is SGHVS, CDR2 FQNEAQ, per germline. CDR3 DNA sequence: TGTGCCAGCAGTTACAGGGGTTATGAAGAGACCCAGTACTTC. Its protein product is CASSYRGYEETQYF.

This clonotype was counted at least ten times. The V and J genes are TRBV6-5 and TRBJ1-2, with TRBD1 as a possible D gene (6 bases). Germline V gene lookup returns CDR1 MNHEY and CDR2 SVGAGI. Trimming shortened V by 4 bases and J by 0 bases, and 12 bases separated the two germline ends. The CDR3 is 15 amino acids. The CDR3 spells CASSSRQAPNYGYTF. CDR3 bases: TGTGCCAGCAGTTCCAGACAGGCCCCTAACTATGGCTACACCTTC.

In its sample, this clonotype was seen many times. The gene calls are TRBV6-5 and TRBJ1-3; D is unresolved. V lost 7 bases, J lost 9 bases, and 25 bases lay in between. Germline-derived CDR1 and CDR2 are MNHEY and SVGAGI. The CDR3 loop spans 16 amino acids. The CDR3 here is CASTITSWVGGSTIYF. CDR3 DNA: TGTGCCAGCACAATAACCTCGTGGGTCGGAGGTAGCACCATATATTTT.

This clonotype was counted many times. The chain joins TRBV28 to TRBJ2-7; possibly TRBD2 for D (5 bases). Germline lookup yields CDR1 MDHEN and CDR2 SYDVKM. V was pared by 4 bases and J by 4 bases, with 17 bases between. This CDR3 spans 15 amino acids. The CDR3 region has the DNA TGTGCCAGCAGTTCTATCGGTGAGGGAAAATACGAGCAGTACTTC. Translating gives CASSSIGEGKYEQYF.

This clonotype appeared many times. CDR3 sequence reads: CSVRPRQLNTEAFF. CDR3 sequence (DNA): TGCAGCGTCCGACCCCGACAGCTGAACACTGAAGCTTTCTTT. The V call is TRBV29-1, the J call TRBJ1-1; maybe TRBD1 (5 bases). The CDR3 loop spans 14 amino acids. Germline CDR1 reads SQVTM; CDR2 reads ANQGSEA. V was trimmed by 6 bases and J by 0 bases, leaving 14 bases between them.

This clonotype was counted at least ten times. The genes are TRBV5-1 and TRBJ1-1, with unresolved D. The CDR3 is made up of 17 amino acids. Trimming cost V 1 base and J 1 base, with 17 bases left between them. Germline lookup yields CDR1 SGHRS and CDR2 YFSETQ. This chain's CDR3 is CASSLHTIPTANTEAFF. Here the CDR3 DNA reads TGCGCCAGCAGCTTGCATACAATACCGACCGCGAACACTGAAGCTTTCTTT.

This clonotype was found many times. This rearrangement joins TRBV4-1 to TRBJ2-5; 10 bases map to TRBD1. Germline CDR1 MGHRA, CDR2 YSYEKL. V lost 2 bases, J lost 6 bases, and 6 bases stayed unmatched. The CDR3 totals 15 residues. CDR3 sequence: CASSQRGTGEKTQYF. The CDR3 nucleotides are TGCGCCAGCAGCCAAAGAGGGACAGGGGAAAAGACCCAGTACTTC.

This clonotype was counted many times. The rearrangement uses TRBV7-9 and TRBJ1-2; no clear D. V was pared by 2 bases and J by 4 bases, with 11 bases between. In germline, CDR1 is SEHNR, CDR2 FQNEAQ (reference sequence). The CDR3 sequence is 14 residues long. CDR3 amino acids: CASSLIGSGYGYTF. DNA for the CDR3: TGTGCCAGCAGCTTAATAGGGTCGGGCTATGGCTACACCTTC. Variable domain in full (rest from reference TRBV7-9 and TRBJ1-2): DTGVSQNPRHKITKRGQNVTFRCDPISEHNRLYWYRQTLGQGPEFLTYFQNEAQLEKSRLLSDRFSAERPKGSFSTLEIQRTEQGDSAMYLCASSLIGSGYGYTFGSGTRLTVV.

This clonotype was observed many times. The J gene is TRBJ1-5, the V gene TRBV6-1, with D perhaps matching TRBD1 (5 bases). Germline V CDR1 and CDR2: MNHNS, SASEGT. With 6 bases removed from V and 0 bases from J, the gap between germline ends came to 15 bases. This CDR3 contains 16 residues. The CDR3 region is CASSTRAPYSNQPQHF. The CDR3 nucleotides read TGTGCCAGCAGCACCAGGGCCCCTTATAGCAATCAGCCCCAGCATTTT.

This clonotype was seen repeatedly, ten times or more. The gene calls are TRBV12-3 or TRBV12-4 and TRBJ2-5; no definite D call. V was clipped by 3 bases and J by 3 bases, with 8 bases between them. The CDR3 extends over 13 amino acids. The CDR3 DNA follows: TGTGCCAGCAGTTTTAAAGGGAAAGAGACCCAGTACTTC. Translating it yields CASSFKGKETQYF.

This clonotype occurred once. One base away lies a much larger clone, so this may be a sequencing read error. The V and J genes are TRBV7-3 and TRBJ2-7; 8 nucleotides align to TRBD2. Unmatched junction bases numbered 8, after V lost 5 bases and J lost 2 bases. The germline gives CDR1 SGHTA, CDR2 FQGTGA. The CDR3 runs to 15 residues. CDR3 residues: CASSPAGGSTYEQYF. The CDR3 nucleotides are TGTGCCAGCAGCCCCGCGGGGGGAAGTACCTACGAGCAGTACTTC. The full variable domain, completed using reference TRBV7-3 and TRBJ2-7, is GAGVSQTPSNKVTEKGKYVELRCDPISGHTALYWYRQSLGQGPEFLIYFQGTGAADDSGLPNDRFFAVRPEGSVSTLKIQRTERGDSAVYLCASSPAGGSTYEQYFGPGTRLTVT.

This clonotype was counted ten times or more. The chain is built from TRBV12-3 or TRBV12-4 and TRBJ2-7, with 8 bases lining up with TRBD2. CDR3 length: 13 residues. The V and J ends lost 5 bases and 6 bases, in that order; junction bases with no gene match: 6. The CDR3 region is CASSAGGAREQYF. DNA for the CDR3: TGTGCCAGCAGTGCCGGGGGGGCCCGCGAGCAGTACTTC.